These 18 T cell receptor beta chains were all obtained from the same sample, sequenced in a study of STAT5B mutations in CD4+ large granular lymphocyte leukemia. Repertoires were generated with immunoSEQ multiplex PCR, while TCRdb's copy carries only in-frame clones and drops some. Of some 30,000 clones listed, about four fifths are singletons. The sample was CD4+ T cells from blood buffy coats. The receptors originated from a human donor in good health.

Only a few counts were recorded for this clone. The V gene is TRBV4-1, the J gene TRBJ2-3; tentative D call: TRBD1 (5 bases). V was pared by 0 bases and J by 0 bases, with 13 bases between. The CDR3 totals 17 residues. Germline V gene data show CDR1 as MGHRA and CDR2 as YSYEKL. CDR3 in DNA: TGCGCCAGCAGCCAAGATAGAGAGACAGTTAGCACAGATACGCAGTATTTT. Translation gives CASSQDRETVSTDTQYF.

J is TRBJ2-7 and V is TRBV2; 8 bases fit TRBD1. Per germline, CDR1 SNHLY and CDR2 FYNNEI. Germline trimming cut 6 bases from V and 2 bases from J; bases unmatched to any gene: 6. The CDR3 has 14 amino acids. The DNA of the CDR3 is TGTGCCAGCAGGGACAGGGTGTTAACCTACGAGCAGTACTTC. This gives the protein CASRDRVLTYEQYF.

J is TRBJ2-5 and V is TRBV5-5; 7 bases are shared with TRBD2. CDR1 SGHKS and CDR2 YYEKEE come from the germline V gene (reference sequence). The trim removed 0 bases at V and 9 bases at J, leaving 14 bases unmatched. The CDR3 runs to 16 residues. The CDR3 sequence is CASSLDQPSGSSAQYF. CDR3 in DNA: TGTGCCAGCAGCTTGGACCAGCCTAGCGGTTCATCGGCCCAGTACTTC.

This clone occurred a few times. This chain links TRBV7-9 with TRBJ2-4; 7 bases align to TRBD1. CDR1 is SEHNR and CDR2 is FQNEAQ in the germline V gene (reference sequence). The V gene end was trimmed by 5 bases and the J gene end by 5 bases; junction bases not matched to a gene: 3. The CDR3 is 13 residues long. The CDR3 loop reads CASSVGTENIQYF. Written as DNA, the CDR3 is TGTGCCAGCAGCGTAGGGACAGAAAACATTCAGTACTTC. The whole variable domain, filled in from reference TRBV7-9 and TRBJ2-4, reads DTGVSQNPRHKITKRGQNVTFRCDPISEHNRLYWYRQTLGQGPEFLTYFQNEAQLEKSRLLSDRFSAERPKGSFSTLEIQRTEQGDSAMYLCASSVGTENIQYFGAGTRLSVL.

In this sample, this clone turned up once. Written as DNA, the CDR3 is TGTGCCAGCAGCGCAACCGGACTAGCGGGGGGGAGAACCCAGTACTTC. Translated: CASSATGLAGGRTQYF. The chain recombines TRBV7-2 with TRBJ2-5, with TRBD2 identical over 15 bases. Germline values: CDR1 SGHTA, CDR2 FQGNSA. This CDR3 region has 16 residues. The junction had 9 bases not matched to a gene; V was cut back by 5 bases and J by 8 bases.

The rearrangement links TRBV9 to TRBJ2-3, with D hard to call. Trimming cost V 0 bases and J 4 bases, with 9 bases left between them. Per germline, CDR1 SGDLS and CDR2 YYNGEE. The CDR3 covers 14 residues. This CDR3 is CASSVAGFADTQYF. CDR3 sequence (DNA): TGTGCCAGCAGCGTAGCCGGGTTCGCAGATACGCAGTATTTT.

The chain is built from TRBV4-1 and TRBJ2-5; 11 bases agree with TRBD2. V shed 3 bases and J 0 bases; nucleotides not matched to a gene: 6. The germline V gene encodes CDR1 MGHRA and CDR2 YSYEKL. The CDR3 covers 17 residues. The CDR3 nucleotides read TGCGCCAGCAGCCAGCCACTAGCGGGGGATTACCAAGAGACCCAGTACTTC. Translated, it gives CASSQPLAGDYQETQYF.

The CDR3: CASSPTGGSDNEQFF. The CDR3 DNA follows: TGTGCCAGCAGCCCCACAGGGGGGTCTGACAATGAGCAGTTCTTC. This sequence joins TRBV5-5 and TRBJ2-1; TRBD1 matches 8 bases. Germline CDR1 is SGHKS and CDR2 is YYEKEE (reference sequence). The length of the CDR3 is 15 residues. V lost 4 bases and J lost 5; bases outside the gene matches: 8.

The chain carries TRBV19 and TRBJ1-5; 12 bases fit TRBD1. V lost 6 bases and J lost 1; bases outside the gene matches: 7. This CDR3 contains 17 residues. Germline V gene lookup returns CDR1 LNHDA and CDR2 SQIVND (reference sequence). The CDR3 DNA reads TGTGCCAGTAGAGCCGGGACAGGGGGCGCGAGCAATCAGCCCCAGCATTTT. This codes for CASRAGTGGASNQPQHF. Together with reference TRBV19 and TRBJ1-5, the CDR3 gives the full variable domain: DGGITQSPKYLFRKEGQNVTLSCEQNLNHDAMYWYRQDPGQGLRLIYYSQIVNDFQKGDIAEGYSVSREKKESFPLTVTSAQKNPTAFYLCASRAGTGGASNQPQHFGDGTRLSIL.

The rearrangement joins TRBV5-4 to TRBJ2-5; TRBD2 agrees at 7 bases. The germline V gene encodes CDR1 SGHNT and CDR2 YYREEE (reference sequence). The junction had 8 bases not matched to a gene; V was cut back by 2 bases and J by 4 bases. The CDR3 has 15 residues. CDR3 sequence (DNA): TGTGCCAGCAGCTTTAGGAATCCGGGGGGAGAGACCCAGTACTTC. Its protein product is CASSFRNPGGETQYF.

The chain joins TRBV27 to TRBJ2-3; D perhaps matches TRBD1 (6 bases). The germline V gene encodes CDR1 MNHEY and CDR2 SMNVEV (reference sequence). The CDR3 spans 12 residues. The V end was cut by 6 bases, the J end by 8 bases, with 12 bases between. For the CDR3, the DNA is TGTGCCAGCAGAACCACAGGGACTACGCAGTATTTT. Translating gives CASRTTGTTQYF.

The chain has TRBV5-5 and TRBJ1-3; TRBD1 might be the D (6 bases). Germline CDR1 and CDR2: SGHKS and YYEKEE (reference sequence). V lost 7 bases and J 4 bases, leaving 12 bases between the germline ends. This CDR3 comprises 13 residues. The CDR3 sequence: CASATGLGNTIYF. Here the CDR3 DNA reads TGTGCCAGCGCTACAGGGTTAGGAAACACCATATATTTT.

This chain uses TRBV28 with TRBJ2-5; TRBD1 might be the D (6 bases). The CDR3 runs to 14 residues. V was trimmed by 6 bases and J by 3 bases, leaving 14 bases between them. Germline V CDR1 and CDR2: MDHEN, SYDVKM. The DNA of the CDR3 is TGTGCCAGCAGAGACAGGTTTTGGGAAGAGACCCAGTACTTC. This gives the protein CASRDRFWEETQYF.

CDR3 residues: CASSTLDSAPLLGPQHF. CDR3 DNA sequence: TGTGCCAGTAGTACCCTGGACAGTGCCCCACTACTAGGGCCCCAGCATTTT. The chain recombines TRBV19 with TRBJ1-5, with a tentative D call TRBD1 (6 bases). CDR3 length: 17 amino acids. Germline V gene lookup returns CDR1 LNHDA and CDR2 SQIVND (reference sequence). Between the trimmed V and J ends, which lost 4 bases and 9 bases, there was a span of 25 bases.

This sequence joins TRBV11-1 and TRBJ2-1; a weak D match, TRBD2 (6 bases). The CDR3 contains 15 residues. Germline CDR1 and CDR2: SGHAT and FQDESV (reference sequence). The V end was cut by 2 bases, the J end by 8 bases, with 16 bases between. Written as DNA, the CDR3 is TGTGCCAGCAGCTTAAGACTAGTCTCAGGTTATGAGCAGTTCTTC. Translation: CASSLRLVSGYEQFF.

The rearrangement links TRBV7-2 to TRBJ1-5, with D possibly TRBD1 on 5 matching bases. V shed 3 bases and J shed 4 bases, with 7 bases lying between them. Germline assignment: CDR1 SGHTA and CDR2 FQGNSA. The CDR3 loop spans 13 amino acids. The chain's CDR3 is CASSFGGNQPQHF. In nucleotides, the CDR3 is TGTGCCAGCAGCTTCGGGGGGAATCAGCCCCAGCATTTT.

This chain uses TRBV30 with TRBJ1-1, with 8 bases matching TRBD1. From germline, CDR1 is GTSNPN and CDR2 SVGIG (reference sequence). Trimming at V came to 5 bases and at J to 1 base, leaving 18 bases not matched to a gene. The CDR3 has 18 residues. CDR3 amino acids: CAWLLYGAGGEGNTEAFF. For the CDR3, the DNA is TGTGCCTGGTTACTATATGGGGCAGGGGGCGAGGGGAACACTGAAGCTTTCTTT.

This chain connects TRBV5-6 to TRBJ2-1; no definite D call. This CDR3 comprises 12 residues. The germline CDR1 and CDR2 sequences are SGHDT and YYEEEE. Deletions cut 3 bases from V and 8 bases from J, with 9 bases between. The CDR3 sequence is CASSSRIDEQFF. The CDR3 DNA reads as TGTGCCAGCAGCTCGAGGATTGATGAGCAGTTCTTC. Drawing the rest from reference TRBV5-6 and TRBJ2-1, the complete variable domain is DAGVTQSPTHLIKTRGQQVTLRCSPKSGHDTVSWYQQALGQGPQFIFQYYEEEERQRGNFPDRFSGHQFPNYSSELNVNALLLGDSALYLCASSSRIDEQFFGPGTRLTVL.